The rows below give T cell receptor beta chains drawn from one sample of a study of CD8+ T cells in alopecia areata. Sequencing used immunoSEQ multiplex PCR; TCRdb keeps in-frame clones, though not all of them. This sample carries about 200,000 clones, about three fifths of them seen once, and the ten largest clones take roughly 4.2%. The sequencing here drew on CD4+ T cells sorted from blood, taken at week 4, from a patient treated with tofacitinib. All receptors derive from a human donor with alopecia areata. The CDR3 runs from the conserved cysteine through the conserved F or W. Each record gives: J gene, clone size, D gene, V gene, CDR3 protein, CDR3 DNA. D genes are given only for firm matches. A row's size may be missing; if present it is once, few, many or a size class.

j_gene: TRBJ1-2; abundance: few; d_gene: TRBD1; v_gene: TRBV11-2; CDR3aa: CASSPGTAYGYTF; CDR3nt: TGTGCCAGCAGTCCGGGGACAGCTTATGGCTACACCTTC
j_gene: TRBJ2-1; abundance: .; d_gene: TRBD2; v_gene: TRBV2; CDR3aa: CATKYGGGTNEQFF; CDR3nt: TGTGCCACTAAATACGGCGGGGGGACGAATGAGCAGTTCTTC
j_gene: TRBJ1-1; abundance: .; d_gene: .; v_gene: TRBV2; CDR3aa: CASSRTVVPEAFF; CDR3nt: TGTGCCAGCAGTCGGACGGTGGTCCCTGAAGCTTTCTTT
j_gene: TRBJ2-3; abundance: .; d_gene: .; v_gene: TRBV7-9; CDR3aa: CASSTTGTSTDTQYF; CDR3nt: TGTGCCAGCAGCACCACCGGGACTAGCACAGATACGCAGTATTTT
j_gene: TRBJ1-2; abundance: .; d_gene: TRBD1; v_gene: TRBV6-6; CDR3aa: CASVAMPGQIYGYTF; CDR3nt: TGTGCCAGCGTCGCGATGCCGGGACAGATCTATGGCTACACCTTC
j_gene: TRBJ1-1; abundance: once; d_gene: .; v_gene: TRBV30; CDR3aa: CAWSSTGTPTKAFF; CDR3nt: TGTGCCTGGAGTTCAACCGGGACACCCACTAAAGCTTTCTTT
j_gene: TRBJ1-1; abundance: few; d_gene: .; v_gene: TRBV5-1; CDR3aa: CASSLDPLGGAFF; CDR3nt: TGCGCCAGCAGCTTGGACCCACTCGGGGGAGCTTTCTTT
j_gene: TRBJ2-7; abundance: few; d_gene: TRBD1; v_gene: TRBV28; CDR3aa: CASSLNRGEQYF; CDR3nt: TGTGCCAGCAGTCTCAACAGGGGGGAGCAGTACTTC
j_gene: TRBJ2-7; abundance: .; d_gene: TRBD1; v_gene: TRBV23-1; CDR3aa: CAILPGGSEQYF; CDR3nt: TGCGCCATCCTACCAGGGGGATCGGAGCAGTACTTC
j_gene: TRBJ1-5; abundance: once; d_gene: .; v_gene: TRBV4-1; CDR3aa: CASSQITGNQPQHF; CDR3nt: TGCGCCAGCAGCCAAATTACAGGCAATCAGCCCCAGCATTTT
j_gene: TRBJ2-5; abundance: few; d_gene: .; v_gene: TRBV5-1; CDR3aa: CASSFQETQYF; CDR3nt: TGCGCCAGCAGCTTCCAAGAGACCCAGTACTTC
j_gene: TRBJ2-5; abundance: many; d_gene: .; v_gene: TRBV15; CDR3aa: CATSTQTGTGGTQYF; CDR3nt: TGTGCCACCAGCACACAGACAGGTACTGGGGGCACCCAGTACTTC
j_gene: TRBJ1-2; abundance: .; d_gene: .; v_gene: TRBV30; CDR3aa: CARRRVRDGYTF; CDR3nt: TGTGCCCGGCGCCGGGTAAGGGATGGCTACACCTTC
j_gene: TRBJ2-5; abundance: few; d_gene: .; v_gene: TRBV5-1; CDR3aa: CASSVQETQYF; CDR3nt: TGCGCCAGCAGCGTCCAAGAGACCCAGTACTTC
j_gene: TRBJ1-5; abundance: .; d_gene: .; v_gene: TRBV29-1; CDR3aa: CSVLDGVGNQPQHF; CDR3nt: TGCAGCGTCCTCGACGGGGTGGGCAATCAGCCCCAGCATTTT
j_gene: TRBJ1-1; abundance: .; d_gene: .; v_gene: TRBV7-9; CDR3aa: CASSLSGRAEKNTEAFF; CDR3nt: TGTGCCAGCAGCTTGTCCGGCAGGGCGGAGAAGAACACTGAAGCTTTCTTT
j_gene: TRBJ2-5; abundance: .; d_gene: TRBD1; v_gene: TRBV23-1; CDR3aa: CASSPRQGGETQYF; CDR3nt: TGCGCCAGCAGTCCCAGACAGGGCGGCGAGACCCAGTACTTC
j_gene: TRBJ1-1; abundance: few; d_gene: TRBD1; v_gene: TRBV2; CDR3aa: CASSLTGRNTEAFF; CDR3nt: TGTGCCAGCAGTTTGACAGGGAGGAACACTGAAGCTTTCTTT
j_gene: TRBJ1-6; abundance: .; d_gene: TRBD1; v_gene: TRBV15; CDR3aa: CATGDRSNSPLHF; CDR3nt: TGTGCCACCGGGGACAGATCGAATTCACCCCTCCACTTT
j_gene: TRBJ2-3; abundance: once; d_gene: .; v_gene: TRBV7-6; CDR3aa: CASSKTSGADTQYF; CDR3nt: TGTGCCAGCAGCAAGACTTCGGGGGCCGATACGCAGTATTTT
j_gene: TRBJ2-7; abundance: .; d_gene: .; v_gene: TRBV25-1; CDR3aa: CASSETGHGYEQYF; CDR3nt: TGTGCCAGCAGTGAGACGGGACACGGATACGAGCAGTACTTC
j_gene: TRBJ2-3; abundance: once; d_gene: TRBD2; v_gene: TRBV29-1; CDR3aa: CSVSSGGARDTQYF; CDR3nt: TGCAGCGTTTCTAGCGGGGGGGCAAGAGATACGCAGTATTTT
j_gene: TRBJ1-2; abundance: .; d_gene: .; v_gene: TRBV30; CDR3aa: CAWSVGKGPYGYTF; CDR3nt: TGTGCCTGGAGTGTAGGCAAAGGGCCATATGGCTACACCTTC
j_gene: TRBJ1-5; abundance: .; d_gene: TRBD1; v_gene: TRBV6-5; CDR3aa: CASSNTGGNQPQHF; CDR3nt: TGTGCCAGCAGTAATACAGGGGGCAATCAGCCCCAGCATTTT
j_gene: TRBJ2-5; abundance: .; d_gene: .; v_gene: TRBV7-9; CDR3aa: CASSLGRVQTQYF; CDR3nt: TGTGCCAGCAGCTTAGGCAGGGTGCAGACCCAGTACTTC
j_gene: TRBJ2-1; abundance: once; d_gene: .; v_gene: TRBV11-1; CDR3aa: CASSRISGTKFF; CDR3nt: TGTGCCAGCAGCCGAATCTCCGGGACGAAGTTCTTC
j_gene: TRBJ2-1; abundance: once; d_gene: TRBD2; v_gene: TRBV11-2; CDR3aa: CASSRLAGPYNEQFF; CDR3nt: TGTGCCAGCAGCCGACTAGCGGGGCCCTACAATGAGCAGTTCTTC
j_gene: TRBJ1-2; abundance: once; d_gene: .; v_gene: TRBV27; CDR3aa: CASSFRDRRGGYTF; CDR3nt: TGTGCCAGCAGTTTCCGGGACCGACGCGGGGGCTACACCTTC
j_gene: TRBJ2-1; abundance: .; d_gene: TRBD1; v_gene: TRBV7-3; CDR3aa: CASSSGGQTYNEQFF; CDR3nt: TGTGCCAGCAGTTCTGGGGGACAGACCTACAATGAGCAGTTCTTC
j_gene: TRBJ2-2; abundance: .; d_gene: .; v_gene: TRBV10-3; CDR3aa: CAINSVSGELFF; CDR3nt: TGTGCCATCAATAGCGTTAGCGGGGAGCTGTTTTTT
j_gene: TRBJ2-2; abundance: .; d_gene: TRBD2; v_gene: TRBV5-1; CDR3aa: CASSLAGLNTGELFF; CDR3nt: TGCGCCAGCAGCTTAGCGGGGCTGAACACCGGGGAGCTGTTTTTT
j_gene: TRBJ1-2; abundance: few; d_gene: TRBD1; v_gene: TRBV29-1; CDR3aa: CSDGPLGQGASGAYTF; CDR3nt: TGCAGCGATGGACCTTTGGGACAGGGAGCATCCGGGGCCTACACCTTC
j_gene: TRBJ2-5; abundance: .; d_gene: TRBD1; v_gene: TRBV2; CDR3aa: CASSAMTGEETQYF; CDR3nt: TGTGCCAGCAGCGCAATGACAGGGGAAGAGACCCAGTACTTC
j_gene: TRBJ1-1; abundance: .; d_gene: .; v_gene: TRBV29-1; CDR3aa: CSVDSGWF; CDR3nt: TGCAGCGTTGACAGCGGGTGGTTT
j_gene: TRBJ2-7; abundance: .; d_gene: .; v_gene: TRBV20-1; CDR3aa: CSGGETYEQYF; CDR3nt: TGCAGTGGAGGAGAAACCTACGAGCAGTACTTC
j_gene: TRBJ2-2; abundance: .; d_gene: .; v_gene: TRBV7-9; CDR3aa: CASSTGTTGELFF; CDR3nt: TGTGCCAGCAGCACCGGGACCACCGGGGAGCTGTTTTTT
j_gene: TRBJ2-7; abundance: once; d_gene: .; v_gene: TRBV2; CDR3aa: CASMEGGTYEQYF; CDR3nt: TGTGCCAGCATGGAAGGGGGGACCTACGAGCAGTACTTC
j_gene: TRBJ2-1; abundance: few; d_gene: .; v_gene: TRBV7-9; CDR3aa: CASSPRLAEQFF; CDR3nt: TGTGCCAGCAGCCCTCGCCTGGCCGAGCAGTTCTTC
j_gene: TRBJ2-1; abundance: .; d_gene: .; v_gene: TRBV29-1; CDR3aa: CSVEVGGRGEQFF; CDR3nt: TGCAGCGTTGAAGTGGGGGGGCGTGGAGAGCAGTTCTTC
j_gene: TRBJ1-5; abundance: .; d_gene: TRBD1; v_gene: TRBV4-1; CDR3aa: CASSQGGWDREGNQPQHF; CDR3nt: TGCGCCAGCAGCCAAGGGGGTTGGGACAGGGAGGGCAATCAGCCCCAGCATTTT
j_gene: TRBJ1-2; abundance: .; d_gene: .; v_gene: TRBV5-1; CDR3aa: CASSFDSYTNYGYTF; CDR3nt: TGCGCCAGCAGCTTCGACTCTTACACTAACTATGGCTACACCTTC
j_gene: TRBJ2-1; abundance: once; d_gene: TRBD1; v_gene: TRBV18; CDR3aa: CASSKQGAQGEQFF; CDR3nt: TGTGCCAGCTCGAAACAGGGGGCGCAGGGTGAGCAGTTCTTC
j_gene: TRBJ1-5; abundance: .; d_gene: .; v_gene: TRBV30; CDR3aa: CAWSPGDPQPQHF; CDR3nt: TGTGCCTGGTCTCCGGGAGATCCTCAGCCCCAGCATTTT
j_gene: TRBJ2-1; abundance: few; d_gene: .; v_gene: TRBV29-1; CDR3aa: CSAEQVFGGNEQFF; CDR3nt: TGCAGCGCCGAACAAGTTTTCGGTGGCAATGAGCAGTTCTTC